This TCR beta chain was captured in a study of blood T cells in healthy people across ages. Combining a sample-barcoded 5' primer with a J-beta primer mix, a second PCR ran for roughly 7 to 12 cycles. Via MiXCR, TCRdb re-called the 5' RACE reads, giving one row per CDR3 protein. The sample lists roughly 720,000 distinct CDR3 sequences, about 55% seen once, with roughly two fifths in the top ten. With 8 bases removed from V and 2 bases from J, the gap between germline ends came to 13 bases. The germline CDR1 and CDR2 sequences are MRHNA and SNTAGT. The CDR3 runs 14 residues. The V and J genes are TRBV6-4 and TRBJ2-1; D perhaps matches TRBD1 (5 bases). Material: blood. The TCR was taken from a man older than 75 in good health. The chain's CDR3 is CASAIQAPYNEQFF. CDR3 nucleotides: TGTGCCAGCGCCATACAGGCCCCCTACAATGAGCAGTTCTTC.